One sample yielded the 30 T cell receptor beta chains listed below, sequenced in a study of blood T cell repertoires in COVID-19. The protocol was immunoSEQ multiplex PCR, while the TCRdb copy is restricted to in-frame clones and leaves out a portion. Among approximately 290,000 clones, around 89% were seen once, and the ten largest hold approximately 12%. Sequenced: peripheral blood. All receptors derive from a woman aged 60-75 years with acute or convalescent COVID-19.

The rearrangement links TRBV6-2 or TRBV6-3 to TRBJ2-7, with 14 bases lining up with TRBD2. With V trimmed by 0 bases and J by 2 bases, 6 bases remained unmatched. Germline CDR1 and CDR2: MNHEY and SVGEGT. This CDR3 comprises 18 residues. The CDR3 region has the DNA TGTGCCAGCAGTTACTCCAGGACTAGCGGGGGGCTAACCTACGAGCAGTACTTC. Translated: CASSYSRTSGGLTYEQYF.

The chain is built from TRBV7-2 and TRBJ2-5, with 9 bases lining up with TRBD1. V shed 1 base, J shed 2 bases, and the junction held 11 bases outside the gene matches. Germline CDR1 SGHTA, CDR2 FQGNSA. CDR3 length: 18 residues. The CDR3 region is CASSLGGQGLFGQETQYF. CDR3 coding DNA: TGTGCCAGCAGCTTAGGGGGACAGGGCCTTTTCGGGCAAGAGACCCAGTACTTC. Looking up the rest from reference TRBV7-2 and TRBJ2-5 gives the full variable domain: GAGVSQSPSNKVTEKGKDVELRCDPISGHTALYWYRQSLGQGLEFLIYFQGNSAPDKSGLPSDRFSAERTGGSVSTLTIQRTQQEDSAVYLCASSLGGQGLFGQETQYFGPGTRLLVL.

The chain recombines TRBV5-1 with TRBJ2-1; TRBD1 aligns across 12 bases. CDR3 length: 14 amino acids. Germline V lookup: CDR1 SGHRS, CDR2 YFSETQ. The V segment lost 7 bases and the J segment 7 bases; nucleotides outside the gene matches: 6. In nucleotides, the CDR3 is TGCGCCAGCGCCGGGACAGGGGGCCGGAATGAGCAGTTCTTC. Its translation: CASAGTGGRNEQFF.

The chain recombines TRBV4-3 with TRBJ2-7; 11 bases are shared with TRBD2. The CDR3 has 16 residues. The germline V gene encodes CDR1 LGHNA and CDR2 YSLEER. V lost 0 bases and J lost 3; bases outside the gene matches: 4. This CDR3 reads CASSQDFTSGSYEQYF. The CDR3 coding sequence is TGCGCCAGCAGCCAAGATTTTACTAGCGGGAGCTACGAGCAGTACTTC.

The chain couples TRBV10-3 to TRBJ1-4; 8 bases map to TRBD1. The CDR3 covers 13 residues. V dropped 10 bases and J dropped 8; count of bases not matched to a gene: 9. The V gene's germline CDR1 is ENHRY and CDR2 SYGVKD. CDR3 loop: CATLDRGEEKLFF. CDR3 nucleotide sequence: TGTGCCACCCTTGACAGGGGCGAAGAAAAACTGTTTTTT.

This clone was counted only a few times. The chain has TRBV19 and TRBJ1-5, with 7 bases identical to TRBD1. The CDR3 totals 15 residues. Germline values: CDR1 LNHDA, CDR2 SQIVND (reference sequence). Germline trimming cut 7 bases from V and 0 bases from J; bases unmatched to any gene: 6. CDR3 in DNA: TGTGCCAGTACCGAGACAGGGATTAGCAATCAGCCCCAGCATTTT. Translation: CASTETGISNQPQHF. Full variable domain (outside the CDR3, taken from reference TRBV19 and TRBJ1-5): DGGITQSPKYLFRKEGQNVTLSCEQNLNHDAMYWYRQDPGQGLRLIYYSQIVNDFQKGDIAEGYSVSREKKESFPLTVTSAQKNPTAFYLCASTETGISNQPQHFGDGTRLSIL.

The CDR3 region is CATSAAGTSGQETQYF. The CDR3 coding sequence is TGTGCCACCAGTGCCGCCGGGACTAGCGGGCAAGAGACCCAGTACTTC. The chain couples TRBV24-1 to TRBJ2-5; 12 nucleotides align to TRBD2. The germline V gene has CDR1 KGHDR and CDR2 SFDVKD. With 5 bases clipped from V and 2 bases from J, the junction kept 5 bases outside the gene matches. This CDR3 has 16 amino acids.

The chain combines TRBV4-2 with TRBJ2-5, with 9 bases fitting TRBD1. The germline gives CDR1 LGHNA, CDR2 YNFKEQ. J gave up 2 bases and V 4 bases, and 2 bases lay outside the gene matches. The CDR3 is 14 residues long. This chain's CDR3 is CASSLDRGQETQYF. The CDR3 DNA reads as TGTGCCAGCAGCCTGGACAGGGGTCAAGAGACCCAGTACTTC.

The chain combines TRBV2 with TRBJ1-5; D may be TRBD1 (5 bases). Germline CDR1 is SNHLY and CDR2 is FYNNEI. Trimming stripped 8 bases from V and 3 bases from J, with 5 bases between. The CDR3 has 11 residues. CDR3 DNA: TGTGCCAGCGGGGCCAATCAGCCCCAGCATTTT. It specifies CASGANQPQHF.

The rearrangement uses TRBV6-6 and TRBJ2-2, with 14 bases identical to TRBD2. Germline CDR1 MNHNY, CDR2 SVGAGI (reference sequence). The ends lost 5 bases at V and 4 bases at J; junction bases unmatched: 6. The CDR3 contains 17 residues. DNA for the CDR3: TGTGCCAGCAGTCGGCCGACTAGCGGGGGGGCCACCGGGGAGCTGTTTTTT. This translates into CASSRPTSGGATGELFF.

This clone was counted only a few times. The rearrangement links TRBV20-1 to TRBJ2-2; D not resolved. This CDR3 is built from 14 residues. Germline CDR1 and CDR2: DFQATT and SNEGSKA (reference sequence). Trimming stripped 3 bases from V and 0 bases from J, with 8 bases between. The CDR3 is CSASASPNTGELFF. The CDR3 nucleotides read TGCAGTGCTAGTGCTAGTCCGAACACCGGGGAGCTGTTTTTT.

The chain links TRBV7-9 to TRBJ1-2; D is perhaps TRBD1 (5 bases). The length of the CDR3 is 16 residues. V lost 4 bases to trimming and J lost 2 bases, with 17 bases between them. Germline lookup yields CDR1 SEHNR and CDR2 FQNEAQ (reference sequence). In nucleotides, the CDR3 is TGTGCCAGCAGCTCTTCCGACTGGACAAAAAACTATGGCTACACCTTC. It yields the protein CASSSSDWTKNYGYTF.

The J gene is TRBJ2-7, the V gene TRBV11-2; 12 bases are a match to TRBD2. Germline CDR1 and CDR2: SGHAT and FQNNGV. Germline trimming cut 5 bases from V and 1 base from J; bases unmatched to any gene: 6. The CDR3 has 16 amino acids. The chain's CDR3 is CASSMGLAGTSYEQYF. Here the CDR3 DNA reads TGTGCCAGCAGCATGGGACTAGCGGGTACGTCCTACGAGCAGTACTTC. Full variable domain (rest looked up from reference TRBV11-2 and TRBJ2-7): EAGVAQSPRYKIIEKRQSVAFWCNPISGHATLYWYQQILGQGPKLLIQFQNNGVVDDSQLPKDRFSAERLKGVDSTLKIQPAKLEDSAVYLCASSMGLAGTSYEQYFGPGTRLTVT.

This clone was observed a single time. This chain joins TRBV7-2 and TRBJ1-5; tentative D call: TRBD1 (5 bases). CDR3 length: 15 amino acids. Trimming cost V 1 base and J 7 bases, with 14 bases left between them. Germline CDR1 and CDR2: SGHTA and FQGNSA. CDR3 protein: CASSLVGGERQPQHF. CDR3 nucleotide sequence: TGTGCCAGCAGCTTAGTTGGGGGGGAGAGACAGCCCCAGCATTTT. The full variable domain, rest sourced from reference TRBV7-2 and TRBJ1-5, is GAGVSQSPSNKVTEKGKDVELRCDPISGHTALYWYRQSLGQGLEFLIYFQGNSAPDKSGLPSDRFSAERTGGSVSTLTIQRTQQEDSAVYLCASSLVGGERQPQHFGDGTRLSIL.

This clone was detected a few times. This sequence joins TRBV3-1 (or the pseudogene TRBV3-2) and TRBJ1-1; D possibly corresponds to TRBD1 (6 bases). Germline V CDR1 and CDR2: LGHDT, YNNKEL (reference sequence). V lost 3 bases, J lost 4 bases, and 15 bases lay in between. CDR3 length: 15 amino acids. The CDR3 reads CASSQAGNRVTEAFF. The CDR3 DNA reads TGTGCCAGCAGCCAGGCAGGCAACAGGGTCACTGAAGCTTTCTTT.

The chain couples TRBV19 to TRBJ1-5, with D possibly TRBD1 on 6 matching bases. The CDR3 loop spans 15 amino acids. Germline CDR1 is LNHDA and CDR2 is SQIVND (reference sequence). The V end was cut by 2 bases, the J end by 2 bases, with 10 bases between. The DNA of the CDR3 is TGTGCCAGTAGTATAATTTCAGGGGGCAATCAGCCCCAGCATTTT. This encodes CASSIISGGNQPQHF.

The V call is TRBV7-2, the J call TRBJ2-3, with 12 positions matching TRBD2. Per the germline V gene, CDR1 is SGHTA and CDR2 is FQGNSA. With V trimmed by 0 bases and J by 0 bases, 1 base remained unmatched. The CDR3 extends over 17 amino acids. The CDR3 here is CASSLAGTSGSTDTQYF. CDR3 nucleotide sequence: TGTGCCAGCAGCTTAGCGGGGACTAGCGGGAGCACAGATACGCAGTATTTT.

The rearrangement uses TRBV7-2 and TRBJ2-7; 7 nucleotides line up with TRBD2. The CDR3 loop spans 15 amino acids. The V and J ends lost 4 bases and 2 bases, in that order; junction bases with no gene match: 8. CDR1 is SGHTA and CDR2 is FQGNSA in the germline V gene. The CDR3 bases are TGTGCCAGCAGCTCCGGGGGGAGGTCTACCTACGAGCAGTACTTC. It codes for CASSSGGRSTYEQYF.

This clone was observed a single time. In nucleotides, the CDR3 is TGTGCCAGCAGCCGGGCCCCACAGGGACAGGGGAAGGCAGGCTACACCTTC. Protein product: CASSRAPQGQGKAGYTF. The rearrangement joins TRBV3-1 (or the pseudogene TRBV3-2) to TRBJ1-2; 10 positions agree with TRBD1. The CDR3 is 17 residues long. The V segment lost 4 bases and the J segment 8 bases; nucleotides outside the gene matches: 16. CDR1 is LGHDT, CDR2 YNNKEL, per germline (reference sequence).

This clone was counted a single time. The genes are TRBV28 and TRBJ1-3; TRBD1 matches 10 bases. This CDR3 comprises 16 residues. Germline CDR1 and CDR2: MDHEN and SYDVKM. V lost 8 bases and J lost 0; bases outside the gene matches: 7. CDR3 amino acids: CASETGGGDSGNTIYF. CDR3 nucleotides: TGTGCCAGCGAGACAGGGGGCGGAGACTCTGGAAACACCATATATTTT.

V usage is TRBV12-3 or TRBV12-4 and J usage is TRBJ1-3, with D unresolved. V was clipped by 3 bases and J by 3 bases, with 3 bases between them. The CDR3 runs 12 residues. The CDR3 bases are TGTGCCAGCAGTTTCGGTGGAAACACCATATATTTT. This encodes CASSFGGNTIYF.

The chain recombines TRBV6-5 with TRBJ2-7, with 7 bases identical to TRBD1. V shed 8 bases and J 4 bases; nucleotides not matched to a gene: 14. The CDR3 loop spans 15 amino acids. Germline CDR1 and CDR2: MNHEY and SVGAGI. The CDR3 sequence: CASGRPTGTAYEQYF. As DNA, the CDR3 is TGTGCCAGCGGACGCCCCACCGGGACAGCGTACGAGCAGTACTTC.

This clone has only a few counts. This CDR3 is CASSVAAGQGAEAFF. CDR3 in DNA: TGTGCCAGCAGCGTAGCAGCTGGACAGGGGGCGGAAGCTTTCTTT. The chain couples TRBV9 to TRBJ1-1; TRBD1 agrees at 11 bases. Germline V gives CDR1 SGDLS, CDR2 YYNGEE. CDR3 length: 15 residues. The trim removed 0 bases at V and 8 bases at J, leaving 6 bases unmatched.

This clone is a singleton in its sample. The V and J genes are TRBV18 and TRBJ2-7, with D possibly matching TRBD2 (5 bases). CDR1 and CDR2 from the germline V gene are KGHSH and LQKENI. V was shortened by 2 bases and J by 3 bases, with 14 bases between the two germline ends. The CDR3 has 15 amino acids. CDR3 DNA sequence: TGTGCCAGCTCACCAACCGGGGAATCGTACTACGAGCAGTACTTC. It encodes CASSPTGESYYEQYF.

This chain connects TRBV28 to TRBJ2-7, with TRBD2 matching 9 bases. This CDR3 region has 15 residues. Germline values: CDR1 MDHEN, CDR2 SYDVKM. V shed 0 bases and J 0 bases; nucleotides not matched to a gene: 0. The CDR3 protein is CASSLWREGSYEQYF. The CDR3 bases are TGTGCCAGCAGTTTATGGCGGGAGGGCTCCTACGAGCAGTACTTC. Based on the CDR3 plus reference TRBV28 and TRBJ2-7, the full variable domain is DVKVTQSSRYLVKRTGEKVFLECVQDMDHENMFWYRQDPGLGLRLIYFSYDVKMKEKGDIPEGYSVSREKKERFSLILESASTNQTSMYLCASSLWREGSYEQYFGPGTRLTVT.

This clone was recorded only once. The chain couples TRBV5-4 to TRBJ2-2; no definite D call. This CDR3 contains 15 residues. In germline, CDR1 is SGHNT, CDR2 YYREEE (reference sequence). V lost 0 bases and J lost 3, with 9 bases in between. Here the CDR3 reads CASSLGHRDTGELFF. The CDR3 DNA follows: TGTGCCAGCAGCTTGGGACATCGAGACACCGGGGAGCTGTTTTTT.

The chain combines TRBV18 with TRBJ2-6, with 9 bases aligning to TRBD1. The ends lost 5 bases at V and 3 bases at J; junction bases unmatched: 8. Germline CDR1 KGHSH, CDR2 LQKENI. The CDR3 consists of 17 residues. CDR3 amino acids: CASSDRDRVGGANVLTF. The CDR3 nucleotides are TGTGCCAGCTCAGACCGGGACAGGGTCGGTGGGGCCAACGTCCTGACTTTC.

Of note for this clone: This sample also contains other DNA sequences that code for the same CDR3. V is TRBV29-1 and J is TRBJ2-2, with 7 bases matching TRBD2. Germline V gives CDR1 SQVTM, CDR2 ANQGSEA. The CDR3 runs 14 residues. J lost 5 bases, V lost 5 bases, and 8 bases had no gene match. The CDR3 region has the DNA TGCAGCGTTCGTGGCGGGAGCGGGACCGGGGAGCTGTTTTTT. This codes for CSVRGGSGTGELFF.

A single count supports this clone. The chain combines TRBV3-1 (or the pseudogene TRBV3-2) with TRBJ1-1; 7 bases agree with TRBD1. Germline-derived CDR1 and CDR2 are LGHDT and YNNKEL (reference sequence). The CDR3 extends over 13 amino acids. V lost 5 bases and J lost 7; bases outside the gene matches: 7. This CDR3 reads CASSTGTAIEAFF. CDR3 in DNA: TGTGCCAGCAGCACAGGGACAGCAATTGAAGCTTTCTTT.

The V gene is TRBV19, the J gene TRBJ2-1; D not certain. Germline CDR1 LNHDA, CDR2 SQIVND (reference sequence). The CDR3 is 14 residues long. The V end was cut by 10 bases, the J end by 3 bases, with 16 bases between. CDR3 amino acids: CATSRPPFYNEQFF. For the CDR3, the DNA is TGTGCCACCTCGAGGCCCCCCTTCTACAATGAGCAGTTCTTC.